The present entry profiles one T cell receptor (beta chain) with its context. What antigen it recognizes has not been identified. Base quality data are lacking; no much larger clone is found one base away. Taken from cysteine to phenylalanine, the CDR3 has 14 residues. The entry retains the CDR3 DNA only, 42 bases that are in frame from base 1. Relative to germline, V is 6 bases shorter and J is 5 bases shorter, with 14 bases between their ends. Looking up the germline V gene yields CDR1 MNHEY and CDR2 SVGEGT. This sample is part of a study of control samples from healthy donors and cancer patients (TCRdb year 2020). Receptors were amplified or captured by the immunoSEQ multiplex PCR assay. TCRdb limited this immuneACCESS table to in-frame rearrangements with V and J called. A share of clones is missing; checked studies link under half to unresolved V genes, and the rest is unexplained. Here the sample has about 220,000 clones; just under 95% occur a single time. 1.5% of the sample rests with the top ten.

The sequenced material came from blood. The receptor was derived from a man aged 50-60 years in good health. The chain was built from TRBV6-2 or TRBV6-3 and TRBJ1-5, with no confident D gene call. The nucleotide sequence reads as follows: TGTGCCAGCAGCCCCGCGTTAGGAGATCAGCCCCAGCATTTT. Translated, it gives CASSPALGDQPQHF.